The rows below give T cell receptor beta chains drawn from one sample of a study of blood T cell repertoires in COVID-19. Sequenced by immunoSEQ multiplex PCR; TCRdb stores in-frame clones only, minus some. Here the sample spans 110,000 to 150,000 clones, 80% to 90% being singletons. The material sequenced was peripheral blood. The source is a woman aged 55-75 years with active COVID-19. CDR3s include the opening cysteine and the closing phenylalanine or tryptophan. The order of the fields is D gene, V gene, J gene, clone size, CDR3 protein, CDR3 DNA. A D gene is named only where the DNA matches it firmly. The listing skips clone size in some rows; elsewhere it reads once, few, many or a size class.

-	TRBV25-1	TRBJ2-7	many	CASSGRGGTYEQYF	TGTGCCAGCAGTGGCAGGGGTGGGACCTACGAGCAGTACTTC
TRBD2	TRBV7-2	TRBJ2-7	-	CASSLNGRNHSYEQYF	TGTGCCAGCAGCTTAAACGGGAGGAACCATTCCTACGAGCAGTACTTC
TRBD1	TRBV7-2	TRBJ1-2	-	CASSLAGEGARGYTF	TGTGCCAGCAGCTTAGCGGGAGAGGGGGCTCGAGGCTACACCTTC
-	TRBV29-1	TRBJ2-3	-	CSGRDKFTDTQYF	TGCAGCGGCCGGGACAAATTTACAGATACGCAGTATTTT
-	TRBV18	TRBJ2-1	once	CASSPYSPGDNEQFF	TGTGCCAGCTCACCATATTCCCCAGGCGACAATGAGCAGTTCTTC
TRBD2	TRBV7-9	TRBJ2-1	-	CASSLKAGGPREQFF	TGTGCCAGCAGCTTAAAAGCGGGAGGGCCTCGTGAGCAGTTCTTC
-	TRBV30	TRBJ1-6	few	CAFRRDTARNSPLHF	TGTGCCTTCCGAAGGGACACAGCTCGAAATTCACCCCTCCACTTT
TRBD1	TRBV6-5	TRBJ1-1	-	CASSLGQGYRTEAFF	TGTGCCAGCAGTTTAGGACAGGGTTACAGGACTGAAGCTTTCTTT
TRBD1	TRBV15	TRBJ1-1	-	CATSGRTGETEAFF	TGTGCCACCAGCGGACGGACAGGGGAGACTGAAGCTTTCTTT
-	TRBV9	TRBJ1-2	-	CASSDRTVYGYTF	TGTGCCAGCAGCGATAGGACAGTTTATGGCTACACCTTC
-	TRBV4-3	TRBJ1-1	-	CASSQVSRVRGPEAFF	TGCGCCAGCAGCCAAGTTAGCCGGGTTAGAGGTCCTGAAGCTTTCTTT
TRBD1	TRBV7-8	TRBJ1-3	-	CASSSDRGRFTGNTIYF	TGTGCCAGCAGCTCGGACAGGGGGCGCTTCACTGGAAACACCATATATTTT
TRBD1	TRBV5-1	TRBJ2-3	-	CASSFSWTGGVSGTDTQYF	TGCGCCAGCAGCTTCAGCTGGACAGGGGGAGTTAGTGGCACAGATACGCAGTATTTT
-	TRBV12-3/TRBV12-4	TRBJ2-1	-	CASSNRVPNEQFF	TGTGCCAGCAGCAACAGGGTTCCTAATGAGCAGTTCTTC
TRBD1	TRBV4-3	TRBJ1-6	-	CASSRKQGADSPLHF	TGCGCCAGCAGCCGCAAACAGGGGGCGGATTCACCCCTCCACTTT
-	TRBV28	TRBJ2-7	-	CAATRPGVLQYF	TGTGCCGCTACCAGACCCGGAGTCCTGCAGTACTTC
TRBD2	TRBV29-1	TRBJ2-1	-	CSVTGTRTLAAAYNEQFF	TGCAGCGTGACCGGGACAAGGACACTAGCGGCCGCCTATAATGAGCAGTTCTTC
-	TRBV2	TRBJ2-7	-	CAYGERRGYEQYF	TGTGCTTACGGGGAGCGTAGAGGGTACGAGCAGTACTTC
TRBD1	TRBV30	TRBJ1-3	once	CAWSVTTGRNTIYF	TGTGCCTGGAGTGTAACGACAGGGAGGAACACCATATATTTT
-	TRBV27	TRBJ1-4	-	CASSLIGANEKLFF	TGTGCCAGCAGTTTAATCGGAGCTAATGAAAAACTGTTTTTT
-	TRBV4-1	TRBJ2-7	-	CASSLKRATGGISYEQYF	TGCGCCAGCAGCCTAAAAAGGGCGACTGGCGGGATTTCCTACGAGCAGTACTTC
TRBD2	TRBV28	TRBJ2-3	-	CASSSFTSGGSTDTQYF	TGTGCCAGCAGCTCATTCACTAGCGGGGGAAGCACAGATACGCAGTATTTT
TRBD1	TRBV10-3	TRBJ2-7	-	CATGTGGAEQYF	TGTGCCACAGGGACAGGGGGCGCCGAGCAGTACTTC
TRBD1	TRBV12-3/TRBV12-4	TRBJ2-5	-	CASSYRGETQYF	TGTGCCAGCAGTTACAGGGGGGAGACCCAGTACTTC
-	TRBV2	TRBJ2-1	-	CASSQPGSYNEQFF	TGTGCCAGCAGTCAGCCAGGCTCCTACAATGAGCAGTTCTTC
-	TRBV15	TRBJ1-5	-	CATSSAGTGNQPQHF	TGTGCCACCAGCAGCGCGGGGACGGGCAATCAGCCCCAGCATTTT
TRBD2	TRBV6-5	TRBJ2-7	-	CATNSAGASYEQYF	TGTGCCACCAACTCAGCGGGAGCATCCTACGAGCAGTACTTC
-	TRBV19	TRBJ1-5	-	CASNWDSGGAQPQHF	TGTGCCAGTAATTGGGACTCCGGTGGGGCTCAGCCCCAGCATTTT
-	TRBV29-1	TRBJ1-4	-	CSVEFWGWEKLFF	TGCAGCGTTGAATTTTGGGGCTGGGAAAAACTGTTTTTT
TRBD2	TRBV4-2	TRBJ2-1	-	CASSQLWGTSGTSSYNEQFF	TGTGCCAGCAGCCAACTCTGGGGGACTAGCGGGACGAGCTCCTACAATGAGCAGTTCTTC
-	TRBV20-1	TRBJ1-2	-	CSASSANYGYTF	TGCAGTGCTAGTTCCGCTAACTATGGCTACACCTTC
TRBD1	TRBV28	TRBJ2-7	once	CASSSAGQGAYEQYF	TGTGCCAGCAGTTCCGCGGGACAGGGTGCCTACGAGCAGTACTTC
TRBD2	TRBV9	TRBJ2-1	-	CASGTSGSYNEQFF	TGTGCCAGCGGGACTAGCGGGTCCTACAATGAGCAGTTCTTC
-	TRBV28	TRBJ2-3	-	CASPPNRDWVTDTQYF	TGTGCCAGCCCTCCAAACCGGGACTGGGTCACAGATACGCAGTATTTT
-	TRBV3-1/TRBV3-2	TRBJ1-1	few	CASRRGAGPEAFF	TGTGCCAGCCGAAGGGGCGCGGGGCCTGAAGCTTTCTTT
TRBD2	TRBV7-8	TRBJ2-7	-	CASSHSGPIYEQYF	TGTGCCAGCAGCCATAGCGGGCCTATCTACGAGCAGTACTTC
TRBD1	TRBV30	TRBJ2-1	-	CAWSSGTGLHEQFF	TGTGCCTGGAGTTCCGGGACAGGGCTCCATGAGCAGTTCTTC
-	TRBV12-3/TRBV12-4	TRBJ2-7	-	CASSSYYEQYF	TGTGCCAGCAGTTCGTACTACGAGCAGTACTTC
-	TRBV3-1/TRBV3-2	TRBJ1-2	-	CASSLRNYGYTF	TGTGCCAGCAGCCTGAGAAACTATGGCTACACCTTC
-	TRBV29-1	TRBJ2-7	-	CSVEEVGQISYEQYF	TGCAGCGTTGAAGAAGTCGGACAGATCTCCTACGAGCAGTACTTC
-	TRBV28	TRBJ2-3	-	CASSKGQIHSDTQYF	TGTGCCAGCAGTAAGGGGCAGATCCATTCAGATACGCAGTATTTT
-	TRBV29-1	TRBJ1-5	-	CSVVYGASNQPQHF	TGCAGCGTTGTATATGGGGCTAGCAATCAGCCCCAGCATTTT
TRBD2	TRBV7-9	TRBJ2-1	-	CASMGRREGDNEQFF	TGTGCCAGCATGGGTAGGCGGGAGGGGGACAATGAGCAGTTCTTC
TRBD1	TRBV11-2	TRBJ2-1	-	CASRSGQGWNEQFF	TGTGCCAGCAGGTCTGGACAGGGATGGAATGAGCAGTTCTTC